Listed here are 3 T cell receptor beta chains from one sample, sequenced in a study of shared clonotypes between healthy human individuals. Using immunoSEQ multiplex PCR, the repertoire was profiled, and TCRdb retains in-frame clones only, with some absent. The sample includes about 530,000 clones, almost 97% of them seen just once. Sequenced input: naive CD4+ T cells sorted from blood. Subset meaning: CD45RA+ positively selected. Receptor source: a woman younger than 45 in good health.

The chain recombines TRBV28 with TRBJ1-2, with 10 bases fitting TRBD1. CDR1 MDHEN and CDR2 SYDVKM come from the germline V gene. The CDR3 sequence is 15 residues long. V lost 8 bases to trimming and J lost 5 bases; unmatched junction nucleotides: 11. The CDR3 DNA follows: TGTGCCAGCCGGGGACAGGGGACCGGACGGTATGGCTACACCTTC. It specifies CASRGQGTGRYGYTF.

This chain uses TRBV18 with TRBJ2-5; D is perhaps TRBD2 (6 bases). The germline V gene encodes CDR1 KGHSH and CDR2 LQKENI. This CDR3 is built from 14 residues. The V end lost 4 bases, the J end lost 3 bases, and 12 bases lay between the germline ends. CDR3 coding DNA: TGTGCCAGCTCACTTACGCGGGGAGAAGAGACCCAGTACTTC. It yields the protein CASSLTRGEETQYF.

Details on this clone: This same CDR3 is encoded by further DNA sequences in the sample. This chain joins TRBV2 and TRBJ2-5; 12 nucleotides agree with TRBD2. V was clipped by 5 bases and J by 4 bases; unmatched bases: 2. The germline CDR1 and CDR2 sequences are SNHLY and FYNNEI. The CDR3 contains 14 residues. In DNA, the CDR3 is TGTGCCAGCAGTCCGGGACTAGCGGGAGAGACCCAGTACTTC. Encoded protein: CASSPGLAGETQYF. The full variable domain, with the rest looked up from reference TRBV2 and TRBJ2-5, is EPEVTQTPSHQVTQMGQEVILRCVPISNHLYFYWYRQILGQKVEFLVSFYNNEISEKSEIFDDQFSVERPDGSNFTLKIRSTKLEDSAMYFCASSPGLAGETQYFGPGTRLLVL.